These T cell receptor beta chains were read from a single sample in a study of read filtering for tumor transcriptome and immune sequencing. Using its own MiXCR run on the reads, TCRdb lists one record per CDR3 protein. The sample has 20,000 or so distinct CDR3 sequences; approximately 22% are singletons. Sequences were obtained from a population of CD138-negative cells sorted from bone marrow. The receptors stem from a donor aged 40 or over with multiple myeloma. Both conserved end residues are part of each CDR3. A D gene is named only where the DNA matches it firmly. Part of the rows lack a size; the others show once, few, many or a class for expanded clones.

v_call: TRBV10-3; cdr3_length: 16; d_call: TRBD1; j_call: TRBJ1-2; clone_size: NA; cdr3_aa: CASLGQSKTNPYGYTF; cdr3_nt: TGTGCCAGCCTGGGACAGAGTAAGACCAATCCCTATGGCTACACCTTC
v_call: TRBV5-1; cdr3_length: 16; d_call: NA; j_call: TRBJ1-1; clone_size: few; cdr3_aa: CASSLDRVSGNTEAFF; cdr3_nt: TGCGCCAGCAGCTTGGACAGGGTATCAGGGAACACTGAAGCTTTCTTT
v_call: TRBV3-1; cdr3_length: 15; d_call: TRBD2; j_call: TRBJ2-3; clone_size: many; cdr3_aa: CASSHWGGKADTQYF; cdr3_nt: TGTGCCAGCAGCCACTGGGGGGGGAAGGCAGATACGCAGTATTTT
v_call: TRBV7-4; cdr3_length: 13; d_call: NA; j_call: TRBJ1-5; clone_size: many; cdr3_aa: CASSFRDPQPQHF; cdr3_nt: TGTGCCAGCAGCTTTCGGGACCCTCAGCCCCAGCATTTT
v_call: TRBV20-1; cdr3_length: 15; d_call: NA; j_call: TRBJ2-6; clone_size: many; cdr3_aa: CSATLGLTGANVLTF; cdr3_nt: TGCAGTGCTACTTTGGGTTTAACTGGGGCCAACGTCCTGACTTTC
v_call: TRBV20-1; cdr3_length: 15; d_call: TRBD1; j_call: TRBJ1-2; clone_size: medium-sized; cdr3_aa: CSARVLPGRGYGYTF; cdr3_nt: TGCAGTGCTAGAGTTCTCCCCGGCAGGGGGTATGGCTACACCTTC
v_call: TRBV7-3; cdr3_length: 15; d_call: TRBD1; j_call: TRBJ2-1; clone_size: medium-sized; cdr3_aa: CASSSRDSSYNEQFF; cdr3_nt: TGTGCCAGCAGCAGCCGGGACAGCTCCTACAATGAGCAGTTCTTC
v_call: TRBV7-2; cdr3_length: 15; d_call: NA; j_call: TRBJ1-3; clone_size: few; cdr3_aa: CASSDTGRSGNTIYF; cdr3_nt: TGTGCCAGCAGCGACACAGGGAGAAGCGGAAACACCATATATTTT
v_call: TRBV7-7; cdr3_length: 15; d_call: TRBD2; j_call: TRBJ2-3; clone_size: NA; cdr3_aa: CASSPYSGGADTQYF; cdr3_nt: TGTGCTAGCAGTCCTTATAGCGGGGGGGCAGATACGCAGTATTTT
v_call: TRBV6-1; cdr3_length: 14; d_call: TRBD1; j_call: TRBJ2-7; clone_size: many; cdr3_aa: CASKNGQASYEQYF; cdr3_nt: TGTGCCAGCAAAAATGGACAGGCCTCCTACGAGCAGTACTTC
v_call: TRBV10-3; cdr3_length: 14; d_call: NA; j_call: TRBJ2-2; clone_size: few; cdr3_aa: CAIRRIPNTGELFF; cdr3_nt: TGTGCCATCAGGAGGATACCGAACACCGGGGAGCTGTTTTTT
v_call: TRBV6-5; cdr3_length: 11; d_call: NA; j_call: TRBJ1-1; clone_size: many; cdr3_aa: CASSYKKRAFF; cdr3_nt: TGTGCCAGCAGTTACAAAAAAAGGGCTTTCTTT
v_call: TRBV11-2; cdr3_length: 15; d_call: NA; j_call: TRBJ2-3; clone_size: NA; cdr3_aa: CASSMGGGPTDTQYF; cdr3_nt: TGTGCCAGCAGCATGGGGGGTGGGCCCACAGATACGCAGTATTTT
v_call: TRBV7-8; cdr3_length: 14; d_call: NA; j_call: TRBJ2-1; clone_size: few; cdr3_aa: CASSLVSGYNEQFF; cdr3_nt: TGTGCCAGCAGCTTAGTCTCAGGCTACAATGAGCAGTTCTTC
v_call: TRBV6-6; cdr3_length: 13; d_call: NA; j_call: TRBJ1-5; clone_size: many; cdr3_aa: CASGSRGNQPQHF; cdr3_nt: TGTGCCAGCGGATCTAGGGGCAATCAGCCCCAGCATTTT
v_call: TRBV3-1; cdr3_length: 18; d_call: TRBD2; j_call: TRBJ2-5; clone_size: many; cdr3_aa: CASSQAIPLGGGRETQYF; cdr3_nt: TGTGCCAGCAGCCAAGCTATCCCCCTGGGCGGGGGGCGGGAGACCCAGTACTTC
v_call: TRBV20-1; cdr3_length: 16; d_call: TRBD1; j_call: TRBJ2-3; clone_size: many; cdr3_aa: CSAFPALGQGTDTQYF; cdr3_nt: TGCAGTGCTTTTCCCGCCCTTGGACAGGGGACAGATACGCAGTATTTT
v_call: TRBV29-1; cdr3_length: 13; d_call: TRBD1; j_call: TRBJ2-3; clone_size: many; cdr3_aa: CSADRGDADTQYF; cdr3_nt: TGCAGCGCGGACAGGGGAGATGCAGATACGCAGTATTTT
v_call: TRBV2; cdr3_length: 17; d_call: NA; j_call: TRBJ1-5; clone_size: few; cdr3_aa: CASSPRRRLDFGQPQHF; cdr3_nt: TGTGCCAGCAGTCCTCGACGCCGCCTGGATTTCGGTCAGCCCCAGCATTTT
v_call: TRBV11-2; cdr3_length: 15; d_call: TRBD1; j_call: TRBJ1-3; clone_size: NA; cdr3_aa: CASSTDRGAENTIYF; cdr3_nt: TGTGCCAGCAGCACGGACAGGGGTGCTGAAAACACCATATATTTT
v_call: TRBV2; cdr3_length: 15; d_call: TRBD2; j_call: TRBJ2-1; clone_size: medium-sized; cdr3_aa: CASSEGTSGYNEQFF; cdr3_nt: TGTGCCAGCAGTGAGGGGACTAGCGGATACAATGAGCAGTTCTTC
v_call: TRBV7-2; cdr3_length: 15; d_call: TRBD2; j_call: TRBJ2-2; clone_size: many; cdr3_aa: CASSRGGGPTGELFF; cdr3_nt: TGTGCCAGCAGCAGGGGCGGGGGGCCTACCGGGGAGCTGTTTTTT
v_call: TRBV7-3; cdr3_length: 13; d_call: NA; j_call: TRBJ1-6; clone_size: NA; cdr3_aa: CASSLQYNSPFHF; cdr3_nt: TGTGCCAGCAGCTTACAGTATAATTCACCCTTCCACTTT
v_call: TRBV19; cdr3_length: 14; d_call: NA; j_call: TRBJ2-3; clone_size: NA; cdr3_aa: CASKKEGAEDRQYF; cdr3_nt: TGTGCCAGTAAGAAGGAGGGGGCGGAAGATAGGCAGTATTTT
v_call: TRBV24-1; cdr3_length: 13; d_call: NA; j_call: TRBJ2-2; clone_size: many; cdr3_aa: CATSGPGTGELFF; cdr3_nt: TGTGCCACCTCCGGACCGGGCACCGGGGAGCTGTTTTTT
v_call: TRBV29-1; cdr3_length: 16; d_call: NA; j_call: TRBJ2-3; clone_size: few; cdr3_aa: CSSRGGSGAAGDTQYF; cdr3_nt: TGCAGCTCCAGGGGAGGGTCCGGCGCTGCTGGAGATACGCAGTATTTT
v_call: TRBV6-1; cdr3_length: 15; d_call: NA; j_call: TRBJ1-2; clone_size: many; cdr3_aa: CASSEEGQGGYGYTF; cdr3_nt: TGTGCCAGCAGTGAAGAGGGGCAGGGTGGCTATGGCTACACCTTC
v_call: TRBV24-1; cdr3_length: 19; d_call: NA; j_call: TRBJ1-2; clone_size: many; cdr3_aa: CATIPAPGRLHLANYGYTF; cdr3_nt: TGTGCCACCATTCCCGCCCCCGGACGGCTCCATTTAGCTAACTATGGCTACACCTTC
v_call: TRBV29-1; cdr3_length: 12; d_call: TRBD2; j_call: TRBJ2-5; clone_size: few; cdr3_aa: CSAGGGEETQYF; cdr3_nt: TGCAGCGCAGGCGGGGGGGAAGAGACCCAGTACTTC
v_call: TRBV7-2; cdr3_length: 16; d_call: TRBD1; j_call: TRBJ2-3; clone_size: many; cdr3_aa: CASSRRTGGIADTQYF; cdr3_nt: TGTGCCAGCAGCCGAAGGACAGGGGGCATTGCAGATACGCAGTATTTT
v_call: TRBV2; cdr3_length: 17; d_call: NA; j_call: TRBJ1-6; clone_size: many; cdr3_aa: CASSEAGATTYNSPLHF; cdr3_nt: TGTGCCAGCAGTGAAGCCGGGGCTACCACCTATAATTCACCCCTCCACTTT
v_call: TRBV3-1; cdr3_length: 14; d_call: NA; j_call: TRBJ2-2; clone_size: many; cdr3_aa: CASSWGSNTGELFF; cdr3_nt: TGTGCCAGCAGTTGGGGGTCGAACACCGGGGAGCTGTTTTTT
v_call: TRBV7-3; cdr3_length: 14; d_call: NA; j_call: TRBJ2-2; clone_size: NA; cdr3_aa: CASSSGTSNGELFF; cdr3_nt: TGTGCCAGCAGCTCCGGGACATCCAACGGGGAGCTGTTTTTT
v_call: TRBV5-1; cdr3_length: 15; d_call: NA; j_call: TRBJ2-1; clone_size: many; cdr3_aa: CASSLGTTGVDEQFF; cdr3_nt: TGCGCCAGCAGCTTGGGGACCACCGGGGTCGATGAGCAGTTCTTC
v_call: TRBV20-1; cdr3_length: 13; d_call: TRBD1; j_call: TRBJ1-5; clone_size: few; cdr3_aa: CSVVQGTDQPQHF; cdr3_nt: TGCAGTGTGGTTCAGGGGACAGATCAGCCCCAGCATTTT
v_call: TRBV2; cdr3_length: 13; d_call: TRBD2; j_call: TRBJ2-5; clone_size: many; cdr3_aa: CASSEWGGETQYF; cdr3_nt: TGTGCCAGCAGTGAATGGGGGGGGGAGACCCAGTACTTC
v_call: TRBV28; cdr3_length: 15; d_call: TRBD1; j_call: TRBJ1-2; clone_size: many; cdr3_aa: CASSPDRVFVYGYTF; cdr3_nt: TGTGCCAGCAGTCCAGACAGGGTTTTCGTCTATGGCTACACCTTC
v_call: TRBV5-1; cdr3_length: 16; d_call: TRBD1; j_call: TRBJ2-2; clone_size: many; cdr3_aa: CASSLGQGRNIGELFF; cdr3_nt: TGCGCCAGCAGCTTGGGACAGGGAAGAAACATCGGGGAGCTGTTTTTT
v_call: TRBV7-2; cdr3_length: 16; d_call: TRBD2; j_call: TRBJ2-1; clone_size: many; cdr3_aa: CASSLEAGGPNNEQFF; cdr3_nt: TGTGCCAGCAGCTTAGAGGCGGGGGGGCCTAACAATGAGCAGTTCTTC
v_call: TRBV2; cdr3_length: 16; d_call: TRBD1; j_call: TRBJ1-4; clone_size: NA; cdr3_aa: CASCEYRGATNENLFF; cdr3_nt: TGTGCCAGCTGTGAGTACAGGGGTGCAACTAATGAAAATCTGTTTTTT
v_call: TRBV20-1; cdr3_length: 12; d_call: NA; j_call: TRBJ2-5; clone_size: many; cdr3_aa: CSAHGGRETQYF; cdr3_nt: TGCAGTGCTCACGGGGGGCGGGAGACCCAGTACTTC
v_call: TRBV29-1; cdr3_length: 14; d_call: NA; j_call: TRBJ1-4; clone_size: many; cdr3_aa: CSVADGNFNEKLFF; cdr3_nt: TGCAGCGTTGCTGATGGGAATTTCAATGAAAAACTGTTTTTT
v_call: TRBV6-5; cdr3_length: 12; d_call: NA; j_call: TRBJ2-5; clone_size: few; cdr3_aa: CASSRGRGGQYF; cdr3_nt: TGTGCCAGCAGTCGCGGTCGGGGAGGCCAGTACTTC
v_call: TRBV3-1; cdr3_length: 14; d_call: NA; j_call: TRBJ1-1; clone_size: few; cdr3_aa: CASSQDGGNTEAFF; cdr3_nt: TGTGCCAGCAGCCAAGATGGGGGGAACACTGAAGCTTTCTTT